This T cell receptor beta chain was observed in a study of T cell responses to AZD1222 COVID-19 vaccine. Germline V gene data show CDR1 as SNHLY and CDR2 as FYNNEI. CDR3 length: 13 amino acids. The germline V and J ends were trimmed by 8 bases and 0 bases, with 10 bases remaining between them. Method: immunoSEQ multiplex PCR; TCRdb's copy keeps in-frame clones and lacks some. The sample lists 150,000 to 200,000 clones, around 90% occurring once. This specimen consisted of peripheral blood, obtained on day 0 of AZD1222 vaccination. The chain has TRBV2 and TRBJ1-1; D gene uncertain. The sequence was collected from an adult in good health. As DNA, the CDR3 is TGTGCCAGCGAAAATATTTTGAACACTGAAGCTTTCTTT. Encoded protein: CASENILNTEAFF.